The 26 T cell receptor beta chains listed next were all sequenced from one sample in a study of beta chain features in type 1 diabetes. Of the isolated RNA, all was reverse transcribed, and so the sequenced material was expressed TCRB transcripts. Some clones are missing from TCRdb's copy, which holds only in-frame ones; the method was immunoSEQ multiplex PCR. The repertoire consists of around 340,000 clones, with roughly a fifth occurring once and the leading ten covering approximately 0.046%. Input material: naive CD4+ T cells from blood. These receptors were obtained from a woman aged 18-35 years in good health.

The V gene is TRBV7-3, the J gene TRBJ2-2; 9 bases fit TRBD2. This CDR3 is built from 14 residues. Germline CDR1 and CDR2: SGHTA and FQGTGA. The junction had 5 bases not matched to a gene; V was cut back by 6 bases and J by 6 bases. The CDR3 is CASSPSGVPGELFF. The DNA of the CDR3 is TGTGCCAGCAGTCCTAGCGGGGTCCCCGGGGAGCTGTTTTTT.

Notes on this clone: Other DNA sequences in the sample encode the same CDR3. J is TRBJ2-4 and V is TRBV4-1; D unresolved. The CDR3 has 14 amino acids. Trimming stripped 1 base from V and 0 bases from J, with 4 bases between. CDR1 is MGHRA, CDR2 YSYEKL, per germline. The CDR3, as DNA: TGCGCCAGCAGCCAAGGACTAGCCAAAAACATTCAGTACTTC. Its translation: CASSQGLAKNIQYF.

The V gene is TRBV25-1, the J gene TRBJ2-5; D not resolved. CDR1 and CDR2 (germline): MGHDK, SYGVNS. V was cut by 0 bases and J by 5 bases, with 10 bases left in between. The CDR3 runs 14 residues. The CDR3 nucleotides read TGTGCCAGCAGTGAATACGGGTTTCAGGAGACCCAGTACTTC. It codes for CASSEYGFQETQYF.

This clone came up a few times. This sequence joins TRBV5-1 and TRBJ1-1; 12 bases are a match to TRBD1. Trimming at V came to 7 bases and at J to 1 base, leaving 14 bases not matched to a gene. Germline-derived CDR1 and CDR2 are SGHRS and YFSETQ. The CDR3 runs to 18 residues. The CDR3 here is CASALSGTGGGRNTEAFF. CDR3 coding DNA: TGCGCCAGCGCCCTGTCCGGGACAGGGGGCGGAAGGAACACTGAAGCTTTCTTT.

Worth noting for this clone: This sample also contains other DNA sequences that code for the same CDR3. The genes are TRBV7-9 and TRBJ2-1; TRBD2 matches 11 bases. Germline loops: CDR1 SEHNR, CDR2 FQNEAQ (reference sequence). V gave up 5 bases and J gave up 4 bases; unmatched junction bases: 4. This CDR3 is built from 15 residues. CDR3 DNA: TGTGCCAGCAGCACCGGGACTAGCGGATACAATGAGCAGTTCTTC. Translation gives CASSTGTSGYNEQFF. Together with reference TRBV7-9 and TRBJ2-1, the CDR3 gives the full variable domain: DTGVSQNPRHKITKRGQNVTFRCDPISEHNRLYWYRQTLGQGPEFLTYFQNEAQLEKSRLLSDRFSAERPKGSFSTLEIQRTEQGDSAMYLCASSTGTSGYNEQFFGPGTRLTVL.

V and J are TRBV6-5 and TRBJ1-2, with D possibly being TRBD1 (5 bases). The CDR3 covers 11 residues. The V gene lost 6 bases and the J gene lost 8 bases, with 10 bases spanning the gap. Germline values: CDR1 MNHEY, CDR2 SVGAGI. DNA for the CDR3: TGTGCCAGCAGCTCTGGACACGGCTACACCTTC. It codes for CASSSGHGYTF.

This clone turned up a few times. This chain links TRBV13 with TRBJ2-6, with 7 bases identical to TRBD2. This CDR3 is built from 18 residues. The J segment lost 0 bases and the V segment lost 6 bases, leaving 11 bases of the junction unmatched. Germline-derived CDR1 and CDR2 are PRHDT and FYEKMQ (reference sequence). The CDR3 DNA sequence: TGTGCCAGCAGGAGGGTACGGGAGGAAAGCTCTGGGGCCAACGTCCTGACTTTC. As protein: CASRRVREESSGANVLTF.

This clone was seen a handful of times. The chain links TRBV27 to TRBJ2-1; D is perhaps TRBD2 (5 bases). Per germline, CDR1 MNHEY and CDR2 SMNVEV (reference sequence). The CDR3 consists of 21 residues. Trimming stripped 7 bases from V and 0 bases from J, with 31 bases between. CDR3 DNA: TGTGCCAGCACGGCAGTTCAGGACTTCCCGGGCTACTTAAGCTCCTACAATGAGCAGTTCTTC. This sequence encodes CASTAVQDFPGYLSSYNEQFF.

CDR3 region: CASSSLTGRVLETQYF. CDR3 in DNA: TGTGCCAGCAGCTCCTTGACAGGCAGGGTCTTAGAGACCCAGTACTTC. The gene calls are TRBV7-6 and TRBJ2-5; TRBD1 might be the D (6 bases). The CDR3 is 16 amino acids. The germline V gene has CDR1 SGHVS and CDR2 FNYEAQ. Between the trimmed V and J ends, which lost 4 bases and 4 bases, there was a span of 19 bases.

The chain carries TRBV9 and TRBJ2-1; TRBD1 matches 7 bases. Trimming at V came to 4 bases and at J to 6 bases, leaving 13 bases not matched to a gene. Germline V gene data show CDR1 as SGDLS and CDR2 as YYNGEE. The CDR3 length is 16 residues. The CDR3 here is CASSIQGVSLGNEQFF. The CDR3 DNA reads as TGTGCCAGCAGCATCCAGGGGGTTAGTTTGGGCAATGAGCAGTTCTTC.

The chain is built from TRBV5-6 and TRBJ2-1, with 9 nucleotides matching TRBD2. The germline V gene encodes CDR1 SGHDT and CDR2 YYEEEE. The CDR3 runs 14 residues. With V trimmed by 5 bases and J by 10 bases, 10 bases remained unmatched. CDR3 DNA sequence: TGTGCCAGCAGGGATAGCGGGAGAATTAGGGAGCAGTTCTTC. Translation: CASRDSGRIREQFF. The full variable domain, its missing parts supplied by reference TRBV5-6 and TRBJ2-1, is DAGVTQSPTHLIKTRGQQVTLRCSPKSGHDTVSWYQQALGQGPQFIFQYYEEEERQRGNFPDRFSGHQFPNYSSELNVNALLLGDSALYLCASRDSGRIREQFFGPGTRLTVL.

This clone appeared a few times. The V and J genes are TRBV29-1 and TRBJ1-1, with TRBD1 matching over 10 bases. V shed 4 bases and J 1 base; nucleotides not matched to a gene: 3. Germline CDR1 reads SQVTM; CDR2 reads ANQGSEA. CDR3 length: 14 amino acids. CDR3 coding DNA: TGCAGCGTTGGGACAGGGGGTGGGAACACTGAAGCTTTCTTT. Protein sequence: CSVGTGGGNTEAFF.

This clone turned up a few times. The V and J genes are TRBV7-2 and TRBJ2-7; D uncertain. The CDR3 is made up of 13 amino acids. V was cut by 1 base and J by 12 bases, with 16 bases left in between. Germline V gene lookup returns CDR1 SGHTA and CDR2 FQGNSA. CDR3: CASSLGQAEVRYF. CDR3 DNA: TGTGCCAGCAGCTTAGGTCAAGCCGAGGTTCGGTACTTC.

This clone was seen only once. The V and J genes are TRBV5-1 and TRBJ2-7; tentative D call: TRBD2 (6 bases). The CDR3 runs to 15 residues. Germline assignment: CDR1 SGHRS and CDR2 YFSETQ. Trimming removed 3 bases from V and 3 bases from J, with 16 bases in between. The CDR3 sequence: CASSSGASANYEQYF. The CDR3 DNA reads TGCGCCAGCAGCTCTGGGGCTAGCGCGAACTACGAGCAGTACTTC.

This clone was counted a single time. The rearrangement joins TRBV5-1 to TRBJ2-7; TRBD2 aligns across 8 bases. V shed 5 bases, J shed 3 bases, and the junction held 10 bases outside the gene matches. Per germline, CDR1 SGHRS and CDR2 YFSETQ. This CDR3 region has 15 residues. CDR3 coding DNA: TGCGCCAGCAGGTTCTCCGAGGCGGGAGGCTACGAGCAGTACTTC. It encodes CASRFSEAGGYEQYF.

This clone came up a few times. V is TRBV19 and J is TRBJ2-1; D call uncertain. Germline V CDR1 and CDR2: LNHDA, SQIVND (reference sequence). The CDR3 loop spans 11 amino acids. Trimming removed 5 bases from V and 8 bases from J, with 7 bases in between. In DNA form, the CDR3 reads TGTGCCAGTAGTGAAGAGGATGAGCAGTTCTTC. Its translation: CASSEEDEQFF.

The chain uses TRBV5-6 and TRBJ2-5; D is unclear. Germline lookup yields CDR1 SGHDT and CDR2 YYEEEE. Trimming removed 4 bases from V and 0 bases from J, with 4 bases in between. The CDR3 runs 12 residues. DNA for the CDR3: TGTGCCAGCAGCAACTACCAAGAGACCCAGTACTTC. The encoded protein is CASSNYQETQYF.

The genes are TRBV5-1 and TRBJ2-5; TRBD2 is a possible D gene (6 bases). V dropped 3 bases and J dropped 4 bases, with 19 bases sitting between them. Germline CDR1 SGHRS, CDR2 YFSETQ. This CDR3 is built from 16 residues. The CDR3 reads CASSSQPAGRTETQYF. In DNA form, the CDR3 reads TGCGCCAGCAGCTCTCAACCTGCAGGGAGGACAGAGACCCAGTACTTC.

This chain connects TRBV30 to TRBJ2-7, with unresolved D. The CDR3 is made up of 11 amino acids. Germline V lookup: CDR1 GTSNPN, CDR2 SVGIG (reference sequence). V lost 2 bases and J 0 bases, leaving 2 bases between the germline ends. The CDR3 DNA follows: TGTGCCTGGAGTCGCTCCTACGAGCAGTACTTC. It translates to CAWSRSYEQYF.

The chain carries TRBV18 and TRBJ2-3; no firm D call. Per the germline V gene, CDR1 is KGHSH and CDR2 is LQKENI. The CDR3 totals 14 residues. V dropped 2 bases and J dropped 1 base, with 7 bases sitting between them. In DNA, the CDR3 is TGTGCCAGCTCACCAAACCAGGGCACAGATACGCAGTATTTT. The encoded protein is CASSPNQGTDTQYF.

DNA of the CDR3: TGTGCCAGCAGCTTAGCGCGGGACTCCTACGAGCAGTACTTC. This encodes CASSLARDSYEQYF. V usage is TRBV7-2 and J usage is TRBJ2-7; possibly TRBD2 for D (6 bases). Germline CDR1 is SGHTA and CDR2 is FQGNSA. V was cut by 0 bases and J by 0 bases, with 6 bases left in between. There are 14 residues in the CDR3.

This chain uses TRBV6-5 with TRBJ2-7; D possibly corresponds to TRBD1 (5 bases). The CDR3 has 15 amino acids. Per germline, CDR1 MNHEY and CDR2 SVGAGI. Trimming took off 0 bases at V and 3 bases at J, with 12 bases between the two ends. The CDR3 DNA reads as TGTGCCAGCAGTTACTCGAGAACAGGCGGCTACGAGCAGTACTTC. It is translated as CASSYSRTGGYEQYF.

V is TRBV14 and J is TRBJ1-1; 7 bases match TRBD1. The V and J ends lost 2 bases and 5 bases, in that order; junction bases with no gene match: 2. The CDR3 spans 13 residues. The germline V gene encodes CDR1 SGHDN and CDR2 FVKESK. For the CDR3, the DNA is TGTGCCAGCAGCCAACCAGGGGGGACTGAAGCTTTCTTT. This sequence encodes CASSQPGGTEAFF.

This clone was counted only a few times. J is TRBJ2-5 and V is TRBV5-4; 9 nucleotides line up with TRBD2. CDR1 SGHNT and CDR2 YYREEE come from the germline V gene (reference sequence). The CDR3 runs 14 residues. V lost 7 bases, J lost 2 bases, and 6 bases stayed unmatched. DNA of the CDR3: TGTGCCAGCTTTCTAGCGGGAACACAAGAGACCCAGTACTTC. Amino acids: CASFLAGTQETQYF.

The chain combines TRBV6-6 with TRBJ2-5; TRBD2 agrees at 12 bases. The CDR3 is 15 amino acids. With 5 bases clipped from V and 3 bases from J, the junction kept 4 bases outside the gene matches. Germline-derived CDR1 and CDR2 are MNHNY and SVGAGI (reference sequence). The CDR3 DNA sequence: TGTGCCAGCAGTAGCCGGACTAGCGGGGAAGAGACCCAGTACTTC. Its translation is CASSSRTSGEETQYF.

With respect to this clone: In the same sample, other DNA sequences code for this CDR3. V and J are TRBV6-5 and TRBJ2-5; a possible D gene is TRBD2 (6 bases). There are 14 residues in the CDR3. The germline V gene has CDR1 MNHEY and CDR2 SVGAGI. Trimming removed 0 bases at V and 1 base at J, with 6 bases between. The CDR3 DNA reads as TGTGCCAGCAGTTACTCGGGAGGCCAAGAGACCCAGTACTTC. Its protein product is CASSYSGGQETQYF.